This T cell receptor (beta chain) was recorded in a study of cytomegalovirus exposure and HLA in healthy donors. Broader study findings: According to the study, approximately 150 TCR beta chains were cytomegalovirus-associated.

J lost 0 bases, V lost 6 bases, and 11 bases had no gene match. The CDR3 totals 18 residues. CDR1 MGHRA and CDR2 YSYEKL come from the germline V gene. Using immunoSEQ multiplex PCR, the repertoire was profiled, and TCRdb retains in-frame clones only, with some absent. This table has 250,000 to 400,000 clones, 70% to 90% appearing once. On this clone itself: What it binds is not known.

This TCR was recovered from a man aged 25 to 40 in good health and CMV-seronegative. The sequenced sample consisted of PBMCs. The chain recombines TRBV4-1 with TRBJ1-2, with 12 positions matching TRBD1. CDR3 bases: TGCGCCAGCAGTCTATTCCCGGGACAGGGGGCGACTAACTATGGCTACACCTTC. This sequence encodes CASSLFPGQGATNYGYTF.